This T cell receptor beta chain was retrieved from a study of neurological immune-mediated disorders. Whole-study results and caveats: No clinical or MRI feature was associated with the multiple sclerosis repertoire cluster.

This clonotype has a count of ten or more. No antigen is known for it. This CDR3 has 13 amino acids. Germline values: CDR1 SGHVS, CDR2 FNYEAQ. V lost 6 bases to trimming and J lost 5 bases, with 12 bases between them. The unsorted libraries were prepared from 2 million PBMCs (stored at -80 C). The team produced cDNA through 5'RACE using 10-nucleotide random UMIs. TCRdb used MiXCR to reprocess the 5' RACE reads, holding one entry per CDR3 protein. The table has tens of thousands of distinct CDR3 sequences, around 2.6% seen once. The rearrangement joins TRBV7-6 to TRBJ2-3; D possibly uses TRBD1 or TRBD2 (5 bases each). The receptor comes from a woman aged 30 to 39 with multiple sclerosis. The sequenced sample was PBMCs. The CDR3 sequence: CASSWDEIDTQYF. The CDR3 DNA sequence: TGTGCCAGCAGTTGGGACGAGATAGATACGCAGTATTTT.